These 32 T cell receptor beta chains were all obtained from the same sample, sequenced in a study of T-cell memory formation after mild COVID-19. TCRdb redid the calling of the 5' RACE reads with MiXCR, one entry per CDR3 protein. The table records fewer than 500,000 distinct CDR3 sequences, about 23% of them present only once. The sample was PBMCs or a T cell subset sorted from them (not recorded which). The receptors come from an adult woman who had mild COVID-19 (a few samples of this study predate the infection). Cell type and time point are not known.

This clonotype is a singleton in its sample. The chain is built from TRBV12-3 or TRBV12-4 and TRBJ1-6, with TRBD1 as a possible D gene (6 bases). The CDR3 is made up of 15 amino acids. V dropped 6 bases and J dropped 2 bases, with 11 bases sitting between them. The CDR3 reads CASSFDRPYNSPLHF. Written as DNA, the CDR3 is TGTGCCAGCAGCTTCGACAGGCCCTATAATTCACCCCTCCACTTT.

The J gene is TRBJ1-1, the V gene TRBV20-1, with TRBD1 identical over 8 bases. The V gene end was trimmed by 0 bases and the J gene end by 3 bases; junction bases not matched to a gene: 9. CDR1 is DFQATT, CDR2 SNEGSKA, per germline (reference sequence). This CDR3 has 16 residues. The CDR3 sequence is CSARDQGAFDYTEAFF. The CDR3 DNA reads TGCAGTGCTAGAGATCAGGGGGCGTTCGATTACACTGAAGCTTTCTTT.

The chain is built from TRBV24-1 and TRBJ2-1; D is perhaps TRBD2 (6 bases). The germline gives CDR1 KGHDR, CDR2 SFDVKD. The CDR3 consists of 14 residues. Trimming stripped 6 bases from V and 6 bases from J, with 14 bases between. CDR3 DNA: TGTGCCACCAGTAAAGTATCGGGGGTCAATGAGCAGTTCTTC. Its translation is CATSKVSGVNEQFF.

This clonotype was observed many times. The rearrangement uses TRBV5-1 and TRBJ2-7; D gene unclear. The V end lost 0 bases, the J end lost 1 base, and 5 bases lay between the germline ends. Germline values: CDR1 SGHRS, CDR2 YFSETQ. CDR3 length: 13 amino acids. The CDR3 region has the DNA TGCGCCAGCAGCTTGGAAGGTTCCTACGAGCAGTACTTC. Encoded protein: CASSLEGSYEQYF.

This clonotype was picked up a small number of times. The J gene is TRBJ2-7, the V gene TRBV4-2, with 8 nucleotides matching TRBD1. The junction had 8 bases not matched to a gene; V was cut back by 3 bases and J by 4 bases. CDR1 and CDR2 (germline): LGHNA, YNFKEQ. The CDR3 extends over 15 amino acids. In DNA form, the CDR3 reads TGTGCCAGCAGCCATGGACAGGGACCAGGGTACGAGCAGTACTTC. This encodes CASSHGQGPGYEQYF.

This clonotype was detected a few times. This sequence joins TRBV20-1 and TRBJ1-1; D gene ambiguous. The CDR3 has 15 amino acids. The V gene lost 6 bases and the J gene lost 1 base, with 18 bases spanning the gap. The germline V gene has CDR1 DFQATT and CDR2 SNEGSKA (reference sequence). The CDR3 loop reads CSARMTQVKNTEAFF. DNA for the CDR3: TGCAGTGCCAGAATGACTCAGGTGAAGAACACTGAAGCTTTCTTT.

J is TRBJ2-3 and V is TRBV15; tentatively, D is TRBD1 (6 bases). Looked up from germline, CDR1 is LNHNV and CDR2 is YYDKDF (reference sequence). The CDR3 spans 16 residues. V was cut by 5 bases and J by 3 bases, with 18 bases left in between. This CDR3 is CATSLDGTSPTDTQYF. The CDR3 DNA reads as TGTGCCACCAGCCTCGACGGGACAAGTCCTACAGATACGCAGTATTTT.

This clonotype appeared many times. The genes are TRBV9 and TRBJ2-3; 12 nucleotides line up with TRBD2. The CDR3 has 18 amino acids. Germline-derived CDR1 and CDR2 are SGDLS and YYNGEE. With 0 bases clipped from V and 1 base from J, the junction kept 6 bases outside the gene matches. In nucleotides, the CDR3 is TGTGCCAGCAGCGTAGCAGGGACTAGCGGGCGTCGCACAGATACGCAGTATTTT. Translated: CASSVAGTSGRRTDTQYF. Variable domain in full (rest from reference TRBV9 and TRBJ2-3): DSGVTQTPKHLITATGQRVTLRCSPRSGDLSVYWYQQSLDQGLQFLIQYYNGEERAKGNILERFSAQQFPDLHSELNLSSLELGDSALYFCASSVAGTSGRRTDTQYFGPGTRLTVL.

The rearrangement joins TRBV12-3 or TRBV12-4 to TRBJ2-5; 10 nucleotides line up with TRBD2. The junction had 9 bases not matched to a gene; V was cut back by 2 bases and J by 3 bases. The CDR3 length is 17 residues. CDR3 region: CASSLRRASGSEETQYF. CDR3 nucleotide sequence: TGTGCCAGCAGTTTACGAAGGGCTAGCGGGAGTGAAGAGACCCAGTACTTC.

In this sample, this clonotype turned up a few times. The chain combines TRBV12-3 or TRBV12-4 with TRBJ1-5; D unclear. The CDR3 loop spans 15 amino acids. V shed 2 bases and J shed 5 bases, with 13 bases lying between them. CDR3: CASSLTTEGYQPQHF. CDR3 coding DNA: TGTGCCAGCAGTTTAACCACGGAGGGATATCAGCCCCAGCATTTT.

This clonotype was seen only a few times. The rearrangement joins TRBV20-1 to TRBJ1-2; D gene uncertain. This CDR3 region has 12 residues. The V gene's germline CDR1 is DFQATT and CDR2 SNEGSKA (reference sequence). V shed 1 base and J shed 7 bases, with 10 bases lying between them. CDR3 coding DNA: TGCAGTGCTAGAGTACGGTCCCGTGGCTACACCTTC. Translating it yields CSARVRSRGYTF.

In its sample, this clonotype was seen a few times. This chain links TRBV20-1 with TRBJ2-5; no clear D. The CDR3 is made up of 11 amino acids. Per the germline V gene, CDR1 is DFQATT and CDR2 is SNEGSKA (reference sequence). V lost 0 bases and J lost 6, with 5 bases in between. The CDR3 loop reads CSAREDKTQYF. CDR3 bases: TGCAGTGCTAGAGAGGATAAGACCCAGTACTTC.

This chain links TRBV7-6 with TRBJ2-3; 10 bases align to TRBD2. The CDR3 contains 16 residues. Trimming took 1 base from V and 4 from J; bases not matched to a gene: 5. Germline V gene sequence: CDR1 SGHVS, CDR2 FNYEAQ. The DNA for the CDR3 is TGTGCCAGCAGCTTAGAGTGGAGCGGGGGGGCAGATACGCAGTATTTT. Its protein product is CASSLEWSGGADTQYF. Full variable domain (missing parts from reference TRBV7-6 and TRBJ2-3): GAGVSQSPRYKVTKRGQDVALRCDPISGHVSLYWYRQALGQGPEFLTYFNYEAQQDKSGLPNDRFSAERPEGSISTLTIQRTEQRDSAMYRCASSLEWSGGADTQYFGPGTRLTVL.

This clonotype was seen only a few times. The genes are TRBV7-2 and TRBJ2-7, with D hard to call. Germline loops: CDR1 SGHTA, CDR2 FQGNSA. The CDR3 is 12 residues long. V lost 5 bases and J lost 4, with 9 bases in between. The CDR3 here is CASSATLYEQYF. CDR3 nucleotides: TGTGCCAGCAGCGCCACCTTGTACGAGCAGTACTTC.

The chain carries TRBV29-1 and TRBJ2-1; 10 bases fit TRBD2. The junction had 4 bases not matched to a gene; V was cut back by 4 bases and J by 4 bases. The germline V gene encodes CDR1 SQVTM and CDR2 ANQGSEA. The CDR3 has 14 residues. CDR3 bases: TGCAGCGTTGGGCTAGCGGGAGTGTACAATGAGCAGTTCTTC. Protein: CSVGLAGVYNEQFF.

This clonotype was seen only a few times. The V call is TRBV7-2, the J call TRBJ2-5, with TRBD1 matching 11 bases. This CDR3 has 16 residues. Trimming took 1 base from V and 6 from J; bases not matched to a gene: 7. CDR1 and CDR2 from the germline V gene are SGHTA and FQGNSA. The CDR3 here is CASSLGWTGGEKTQYF. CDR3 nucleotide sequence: TGTGCCAGCAGCTTAGGTTGGACAGGGGGCGAGAAGACCCAGTACTTC.

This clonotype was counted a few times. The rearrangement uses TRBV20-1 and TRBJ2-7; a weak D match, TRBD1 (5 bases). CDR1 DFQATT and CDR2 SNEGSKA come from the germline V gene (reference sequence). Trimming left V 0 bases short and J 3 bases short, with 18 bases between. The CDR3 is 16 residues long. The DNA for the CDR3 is TGCAGTGCTAGAGATCCTTCAGGGCCACTAAACTACGAGCAGTACTTC. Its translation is CSARDPSGPLNYEQYF.

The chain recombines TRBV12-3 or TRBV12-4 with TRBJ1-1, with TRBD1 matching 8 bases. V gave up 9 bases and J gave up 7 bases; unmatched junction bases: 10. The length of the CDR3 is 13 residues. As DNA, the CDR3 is TGTGCCAGTAGCGCGGCAGGGGGCGGTGAAGCTTTCTTT. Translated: CASSAAGGGEAFF.

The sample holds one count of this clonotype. This CDR3 is CASSLFVRQGYEQFF. Written as DNA, the CDR3 is TGTGCCAGCAGTTTATTCGTTAGACAGGGCTATGAGCAGTTCTTC. This chain uses TRBV12-3 or TRBV12-4 with TRBJ2-1, with 7 nucleotides matching TRBD1. After removal of 2 bases from V and 8 bases from J, the junction contained 9 bases not matched to a gene. The CDR3 contains 15 residues.

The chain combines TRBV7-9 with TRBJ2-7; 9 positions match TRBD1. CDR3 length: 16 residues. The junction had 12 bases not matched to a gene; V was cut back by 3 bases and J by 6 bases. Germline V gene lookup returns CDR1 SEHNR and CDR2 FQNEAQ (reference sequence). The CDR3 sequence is CASSFLQGAGPGEQYF. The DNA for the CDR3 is TGTGCCAGCAGCTTCTTACAGGGGGCCGGTCCGGGCGAGCAGTACTTC.

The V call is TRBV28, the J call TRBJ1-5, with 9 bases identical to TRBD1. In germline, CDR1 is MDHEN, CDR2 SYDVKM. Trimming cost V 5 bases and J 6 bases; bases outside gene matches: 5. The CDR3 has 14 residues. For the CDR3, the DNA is TGTGCCAGCAGTCCGGGACAGGGAGGTCAGCCCCAGCATTTT. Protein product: CASSPGQGGQPQHF.

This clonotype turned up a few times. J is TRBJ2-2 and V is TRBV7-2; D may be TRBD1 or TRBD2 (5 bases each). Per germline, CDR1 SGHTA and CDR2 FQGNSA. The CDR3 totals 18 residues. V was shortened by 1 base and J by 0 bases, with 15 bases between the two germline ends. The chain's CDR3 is CASSLVLPGPANTGELFF. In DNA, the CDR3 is TGTGCCAGCAGCTTAGTTTTGCCGGGACCGGCGAACACCGGGGAGCTGTTTTTT.

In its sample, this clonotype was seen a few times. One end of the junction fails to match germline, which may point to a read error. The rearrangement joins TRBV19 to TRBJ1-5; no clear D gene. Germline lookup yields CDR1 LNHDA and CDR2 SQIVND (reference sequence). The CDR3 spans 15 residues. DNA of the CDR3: TGTGCCAGTCGTATACACGGGAGAACGGATCAGCCCCAGCATTTT. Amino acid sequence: CASRIHGRTDQPQHF.

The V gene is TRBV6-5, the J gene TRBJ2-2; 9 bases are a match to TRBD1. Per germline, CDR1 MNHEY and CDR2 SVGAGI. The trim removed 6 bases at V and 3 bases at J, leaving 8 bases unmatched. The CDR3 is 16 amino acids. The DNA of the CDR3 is TGTGCCAGCAGACATACAGGGGGCAGTTACACCGGGGAGCTGTTTTTT. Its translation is CASRHTGGSYTGELFF.

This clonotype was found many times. CDR3 sequence (DNA): TGTGCCAGCAGCGAGGACAGGTTCTCCTACAATGAGCAGTTCTTC. Protein: CASSEDRFSYNEQFF. The V call is TRBV5-4, the J call TRBJ2-1; 7 nucleotides align to TRBD1. Unmatched junction bases numbered 4, after V lost 4 bases and J lost 0 bases. Per germline, CDR1 SGHNT and CDR2 YYREEE (reference sequence). The CDR3 runs 15 residues.

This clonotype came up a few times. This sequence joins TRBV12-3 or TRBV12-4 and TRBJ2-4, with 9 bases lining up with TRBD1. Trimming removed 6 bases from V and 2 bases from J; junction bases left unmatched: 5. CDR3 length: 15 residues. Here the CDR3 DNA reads TGTGCCAGCAGCCCACAGGGGGCGACCAAAAACATTCAGTACTTC. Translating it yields CASSPQGATKNIQYF.

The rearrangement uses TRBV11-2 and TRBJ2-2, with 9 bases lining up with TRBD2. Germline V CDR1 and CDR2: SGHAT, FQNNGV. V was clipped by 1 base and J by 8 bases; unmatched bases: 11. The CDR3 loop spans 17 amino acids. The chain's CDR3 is CASSLGTGTSRPGELFF. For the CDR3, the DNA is TGTGCCAGCAGCTTAGGGACCGGGACTAGCCGCCCGGGGGAGCTGTTTTTT.

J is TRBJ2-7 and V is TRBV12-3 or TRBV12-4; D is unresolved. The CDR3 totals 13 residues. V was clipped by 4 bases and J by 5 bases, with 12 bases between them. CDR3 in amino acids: CASSSPGSHEQYF. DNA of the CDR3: TGTGCCAGCAGTTCCCCAGGATCCCACGAGCAGTACTTC.

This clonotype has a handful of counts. CDR3 protein: CSVGLGGVTGELFF. Here the CDR3 DNA reads TGCAGTGTTGGACTAGGAGGGGTCACCGGGGAGCTGTTTTTT. The rearrangement joins TRBV20-1 to TRBJ2-2, with 7 bases identical to TRBD2. Germline CDR1 and CDR2: DFQATT and SNEGSKA (reference sequence). V shed 7 bases, J shed 4 bases, and the junction held 9 bases outside the gene matches. CDR3 size: 14 residues.

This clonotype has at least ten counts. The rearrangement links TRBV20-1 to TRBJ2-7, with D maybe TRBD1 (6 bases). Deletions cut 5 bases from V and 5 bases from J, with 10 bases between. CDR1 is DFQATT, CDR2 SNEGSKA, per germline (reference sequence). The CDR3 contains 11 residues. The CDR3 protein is CSALQGNEQYF. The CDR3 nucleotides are TGCAGTGCTCTACAGGGTAACGAGCAGTACTTC.

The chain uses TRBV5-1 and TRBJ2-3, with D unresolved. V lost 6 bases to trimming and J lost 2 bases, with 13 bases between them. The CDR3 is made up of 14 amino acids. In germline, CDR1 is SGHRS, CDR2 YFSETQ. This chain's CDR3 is CASTTGQDTDTQYF. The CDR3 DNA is TGCGCCAGCACAACGGGCCAGGACACAGATACGCAGTATTTT.

CDR3: CSARNSGKVTGELFF. CDR3 in DNA: TGCAGTGCTAGAAATAGCGGGAAGGTGACCGGGGAGCTGTTTTTT. The chain couples TRBV20-1 to TRBJ2-2; 8 nucleotides match TRBD2. The trim removed 2 bases at V and 5 bases at J, leaving 7 bases unmatched. CDR3 length: 15 residues. Germline V gene sequence: CDR1 DFQATT, CDR2 SNEGSKA (reference sequence).